This T cell receptor beta chain was profiled in a study of blood T cell repertoires in COVID-19. Study as a whole: From the United States, Italy and Spain came samples of acute and convalescent COVID-19. PBMCs, B-cell-depleted T cells, or T cells were the source of the cDNA or gDNA that made up the material.

In the study's own analysis: Researchers report that nucleated cell counts were estimated from reference gene primer amplification. TCRdb keeps only in-frame clones here, not all; method: immunoSEQ multiplex PCR. That table is the source of V, J and clone size, and D and trimming were worked out from the DNA. Among approximately 74,000 clones, roughly 86% were seen once, and the ten largest hold approximately 7.3%. V lost 8 bases, J lost 6 bases, and 15 bases stayed unmatched. Germline loops: CDR1 MNHEY, CDR2 SMNVEV (reference sequence). CDR3 length equals 16 residues. V gene TRBV27 combines with J gene TRBJ1-2; TRBD1 matches 10 bases. Sequencing used peripheral blood. The sequence was obtained from a man between 65 and 80 years old with acute or convalescent COVID-19. The CDR3 is CASGRIRTGGLHGYTF. The CDR3 DNA follows: TGTGCCAGCGGGAGAATACGGACAGGGGGGTTGCATGGCTACACCTTC.